This TCR beta chain comes out of a study of blood T cell repertoires in COVID-19. The ends were cut back, 2 bases at V and 1 base at J, with 8 bases in the middle. This CDR3 region has 14 residues. Germline assignment: CDR1 MNHEY and CDR2 SVGAGI. Libraries were prepared by immunoSEQ multiplex PCR; TCRdb keeps only in-frame clonotypes and omits some of them. This table has about 180,000 clones, approximately 90% appearing once. This chain links TRBV6-5 with TRBJ1-1, with D hard to call. This sequence originates from a woman aged 25-40 years with active or convalescent COVID-19. Sequenced sample: peripheral blood. CDR3 in DNA: TGTGCCAGCAGTTACGGGCGCAGGAACACTGAAGCTTTCTTT. Its protein is CASSYGRRNTEAFF.